These 28 T cell receptor beta chains were sequenced from one sample in a study of T cells in localized non-small cell lung cancer. The data were produced by immunoSEQ multiplex PCR, yet TCRdb's version contains in-frame clones alone and is incomplete. The sample gives over 70,000 clones, less than 90% of which show up once; around a fifth is in the top ten. The sample was peripheral blood, taken before any cancer treatment. These receptor sequences come from a male donor aged 60 or over with stage III squamous cell lung carcinoma.

The rearrangement joins TRBV2 to TRBJ1-2, with D possibly TRBD1 on 6 matching bases. This CDR3 region has 15 residues. The V end was cut by 2 bases, the J end by 2 bases, with 12 bases between. The germline CDR1 and CDR2 sequences are SNHLY and FYNNEI. CDR3 nucleotide sequence: TGTGCCAGCAGTGAAAACTGGGGGCGAAACTATGGCTACACCTTC. Translated, it gives CASSENWGRNYGYTF.

The rearrangement links TRBV7-2 to TRBJ2-7; the D is unclear. The germline V gene has CDR1 SGHTA and CDR2 FQGNSA. V was shortened by 3 bases and J by 6 bases, with 9 bases between the two germline ends. This CDR3 is 12 amino acids long. The CDR3: CASSFSVGEQYV. The CDR3 DNA reads as TGTGCCAGCAGCTTTTCAGTTGGCGAGCAGTACGTC.

CDR3 nucleotides: TGCGCCAGCAGCCGCGAAGGACAGCACAGCACAGATACGCAGTATTTT. Its protein product is CASSREGQHSTDTQYF. This chain uses TRBV5-1 with TRBJ2-3, with D perhaps TRBD1 (6 bases). The CDR3 length is 16 residues. Trimming stripped 4 bases from V and 0 bases from J, with 15 bases between. Germline V gene sequence: CDR1 SGHRS, CDR2 YFSETQ.

There are a few counts of this clone. The rearrangement joins TRBV29-1 to TRBJ1-1; 7 nucleotides agree with TRBD1. V dropped 7 bases and J dropped 6; count of bases not matched to a gene: 5. The length of the CDR3 is 11 residues. In germline, CDR1 is SQVTM, CDR2 ANQGSEA. CDR3 DNA: TGCAGCGCACCGCAGGGGGCTGAAGCTTTCTTT. Its protein is CSAPQGAEAFF. Together with reference TRBV29-1 and TRBJ1-1, the CDR3 gives the full variable domain: SAVISQKPSRDICQRGTSLTIQCQVDSQVTMMFWYRQQPGQSLTLIATANQGSEATYESGFVIDKFPISRPNLTFSTLTVSNMSPEDSSIYLCSAPQGAEAFFGQGTRLTVV.

This sequence joins TRBV6-5 and TRBJ1-2; D gene ambiguous. Trimming removed 4 bases from V and 0 bases from J, with 6 bases in between. Germline CDR1 MNHEY, CDR2 SVGAGI. CDR3 length: 13 amino acids. Here the CDR3 DNA reads TGTGCCAGCAGTTCCAGAACTAACTATGGCTACACCTTC. It yields the protein CASSSRTNYGYTF.

This chain links TRBV5-4 with TRBJ2-7; tentative D call: TRBD2 (6 bases). This CDR3 contains 14 residues. V lost 4 bases, J lost 1 base, and 12 bases lay in between. Germline V gene data show CDR1 as SGHNT and CDR2 as YYREEE (reference sequence). CDR3 bases: TGTGCCAGCAGCCCCGAACTAGCTTCCTACGAGCAGTACGTC. The encoded protein is CASSPELASYEQYV.

This clone occurred once. V and J are TRBV5-6 and TRBJ1-1, with a tentative D call TRBD1 (5 bases). Germline V CDR1 and CDR2: SGHDT, YYEEEE. V lost 4 bases and J 0 bases, leaving 13 bases between the germline ends. There are 15 residues in the CDR3. The CDR3 region is CASSGIGAMNTEAFF. In nucleotides, the CDR3 is TGTGCCAGCAGCGGGATAGGGGCAATGAACACTGAAGCTTTCTTT.

The chain is built from TRBV6-6 and TRBJ1-2; tentatively, D is TRBD1 (6 bases). This CDR3 contains 14 residues. Germline V lookup: CDR1 MNHNY, CDR2 SVGAGI (reference sequence). V lost 4 bases and J lost 7, with 16 bases in between. The CDR3: CASSLDRGWVGYTF. In nucleotides, the CDR3 is TGTGCCAGCAGTTTGGACAGAGGTTGGGTTGGCTACACCTTC.

V usage is TRBV14 and J usage is TRBJ2-6; 7 nucleotides agree with TRBD1. The CDR3 runs 16 residues. Germline trimming cut 3 bases from V and 4 bases from J; bases unmatched to any gene: 6. From germline, CDR1 is SGHDN and CDR2 FVKESK. The CDR3 loop is CASSQARGRGANVLTF. CDR3 DNA: TGTGCCAGCAGCCAGGCCAGGGGGAGAGGGGCCAACGTCCTGACTTTC.

The V call is TRBV7-9, the J call TRBJ1-2; a weak D match, TRBD1 (6 bases). Looked up from germline, CDR1 is SEHNR and CDR2 is FQNEAQ (reference sequence). The V and J ends lost 5 bases and 4 bases respectively, with 11 bases between them. The CDR3 loop spans 13 amino acids. CDR3 sequence reads: CASSPPDSYGYTF. In nucleotides, the CDR3 is TGTGCCAGCAGCCCCCCGGACAGCTATGGCTACACCTTC.

This clone showed up just a few times. The rearrangement joins TRBV5-6 to TRBJ1-6; D not certain. CDR1 SGHDT and CDR2 YYEEEE come from the germline V gene. The V and J ends lost 3 bases and 0 bases respectively, with 10 bases between them. There are 16 residues in the CDR3. In nucleotides, the CDR3 is TGTGCCAGCAGCTGGACCCAGAGCTCCTATAATTCACCCCTCCACTTT. Protein product: CASSWTQSSYNSPLHF.

The chain is built from TRBV21-1 and TRBJ1-1. TRBV21-1 is tagged as a pseudogene. The CDR3 consists of 16 residues. The CDR3: CASSLTGNFMNTEAFF. The CDR3 region has the DNA TGTGCCAGCAGTTTAACGGGGAATTTCATGAACACTGAAGCTTTCTTT.

DNA of the CDR3: TGTGCCAGCAGTGCCGACAGGGGGCGCTCACCCCTCCACTTT. Its protein product is CASSADRGRSPLHF. The V gene is TRBV6-1, the J gene TRBJ1-6; 10 bases match TRBD1. The CDR3 totals 14 residues. J was trimmed by 10 bases and V by 4 bases; bases with no gene match: 4. Germline V CDR1 and CDR2: MNHNS, SASEGT.

This rearrangement joins TRBV2 to TRBJ1-5, with unresolved D. The germline CDR1 and CDR2 sequences are SNHLY and FYNNEI. This CDR3 has 15 amino acids. The V and J ends lost 5 bases and 0 bases respectively, with 11 bases between them. The CDR3 DNA reads TGTGCCAGCAGTCGAAGCCTCTATAGCAATCAGCCCCAGCATTTT. Its translation is CASSRSLYSNQPQHF. Full variable domain (rest looked up from reference TRBV2 and TRBJ1-5): EPEVTQTPSHQVTQMGQEVILRCVPISNHLYFYWYRQILGQKVEFLVSFYNNEISEKSEIFDDQFSVERPDGSNFTLKIRSTKLEDSAMYFCASSRSLYSNQPQHFGDGTRLSIL.

The rearrangement uses TRBV4-2 and TRBJ2-5; 10 positions match TRBD2. CDR3 length equals 18 residues. The V segment lost 0 bases and the J segment 1 base; nucleotides outside the gene matches: 8. Per germline, CDR1 LGHNA and CDR2 YNFKEQ. The CDR3 loop is CASSQDSLSGGGQETQYF. CDR3 DNA: TGTGCCAGCAGCCAAGATAGTCTGAGCGGGGGGGGCCAAGAGACCCAGTACTTC.

The CDR3 nucleotides read TGTGCCAGCAAGATCCAAGAGACCCAGTACTTC. Amino acids: CASKIQETQYF. This rearrangement joins TRBV7-9 to TRBJ2-5; D is uncertain. The CDR3 length is 11 residues. Germline V gene lookup returns CDR1 SEHNR and CDR2 FQNEAQ (reference sequence). Trimming removed 7 bases from V and 1 base from J, with 4 bases in between. Using reference TRBV7-9 and TRBJ2-5 for the parts outside the CDR3, the full variable domain is DTGVSQNPRHKITKRGQNVTFRCDPISEHNRLYWYRQTLGQGPEFLTYFQNEAQLEKSRLLSDRFSAERPKGSFSTLEIQRTEQGDSAMYLCASKIQETQYFGPGTRLLVL.

This clone appeared once. This chain uses TRBV5-1 with TRBJ2-3; 9 positions agree with TRBD2. V trimming: 4 bases; J trimming: 6 bases; junction bases outside the gene matches: 12. CDR3 length: 16 amino acids. The germline V gene has CDR1 SGHRS and CDR2 YFSETQ. The CDR3: CASSPNGLASGDTQYF. The CDR3 DNA is TGCGCCAGCAGCCCTAACGGACTAGCGAGCGGGGATACGCAGTATTTT.

The rearrangement joins TRBV7-8 to TRBJ1-2, with D possibly TRBD1 on 5 matching bases. CDR3 length: 17 residues. CDR1 and CDR2 (germline): SGHVS, FQNEAQ. V dropped 5 bases and J dropped 4 bases, with 23 bases sitting between them. In nucleotides, the CDR3 is TGTGCCAGCAGCGTTAGGCCCCTTGGGGCCAAAAGCTATGGCTACACCTTC. This gives the protein CASSVRPLGAKSYGYTF. The full variable domain, rest sourced from reference TRBV7-8 and TRBJ1-2, is GAGVSQSPRYKVAKRGQDVALRCDPISGHVSLFWYQQALGQGPEFLTYFQNEAQLDKSGLPSDRFFAERPEGSVSTLKIQRTQQEDSAVYLCASSVRPLGAKSYGYTFGSGTRLTVV.

This clone was counted only a few times. V usage is TRBV11-3 and J usage is TRBJ2-3; 15 bases align to TRBD2. The V segment lost 5 bases and the J segment 6 bases; nucleotides outside the gene matches: 6. The CDR3 extends over 16 amino acids. Germline V gene data show CDR1 as SGHNT and CDR2 as YENEEA. The CDR3 loop is CASSQGLAGGHDTQYF. In DNA, the CDR3 is TGTGCCAGCAGCCAAGGACTAGCGGGGGGGCACGATACGCAGTATTTT.

The CDR3 DNA is TGTGCCAGCAGCGCCCGACTAGCGGGGGTGACCGGGGAGCTGTTTTTT. Residues: CASSARLAGVTGELFF. The chain uses TRBV2 and TRBJ2-2, with TRBD2 matching 12 bases. After removal of 6 bases from V and 5 bases from J, the junction contained 7 bases not matched to a gene. The CDR3 is 16 residues long. Germline V gene sequence: CDR1 SNHLY, CDR2 FYNNEI.

The V gene is TRBV18, the J gene TRBJ1-6, with TRBD1 identical over 8 bases. The CDR3 extends over 17 amino acids. CDR1 KGHSH and CDR2 LQKENI come from the germline V gene. V lost 1 base, J lost 9 bases, and 11 bases stayed unmatched. The CDR3 loop reads CASSPRAAIQGGSPLHF. CDR3 coding DNA: TGTGCCAGCTCACCACGAGCAGCGATACAGGGGGGTTCACCCCTCCACTTT. The full variable domain, with the rest looked up from reference TRBV18 and TRBJ1-6, is NAGVMQNPRHLVRRRGQEARLRCSPMKGHSHVYWYRQLPEEGLKFMVYLQKENIIDESGMPKERFSAEFPKEGPSILRIQQVVRGDSAAYFCASSPRAAIQGGSPLHFGNGTRLTVT.

The V and J genes are TRBV19 and TRBJ1-6; no clear D. Per the germline V gene, CDR1 is LNHDA and CDR2 is SQIVND (reference sequence). The CDR3 has 15 amino acids. V lost 3 bases to trimming and J lost 6 bases, with 12 bases between them. The CDR3 bases are TGTGCCAGTAGTATCTCCGGGGTCGTTAATTCACCCCTCCACTTT. It yields the protein CASSISGVVNSPLHF.

The rearrangement links TRBV5-3 to TRBJ1-1, with a possible D match to TRBD1 (6 bases). TRBV5-3 is known as an ORF, though its function is uncertain. Trimming took 3 bases from V and 3 from J, leaving 9 bases between them. The length of the CDR3 is 13 residues. CDR3 in amino acids: CARSSRQDTEAFF. The CDR3 nucleotides read TGTGCCAGAAGCTCGCGACAGGACACTGAAGCTTTCTTT.

The chain carries TRBV9 and TRBJ2-2; D unresolved. The CDR3 length is 12 residues. CDR1 and CDR2 (germline): SGDLS, YYNGEE. V lost 0 bases to trimming and J lost 6 bases, with 3 bases between them. The CDR3 is CASSVAAGELFF. The CDR3 bases are TGTGCCAGCAGCGTAGCAGCCGGGGAGCTGTTTTTT.

The chain links TRBV6-1 to TRBJ1-2, with no clear D. Germline CDR1 is MNHNS and CDR2 is SASEGT. Trimming took 7 bases from V and 8 from J, leaving 11 bases between them. This CDR3 comprises 11 residues. The CDR3 region has the DNA TGTGCCAGCACCCCTCTTGCGGGCTACACCTTC. This codes for CASTPLAGYTF.

The chain couples TRBV10-3 to TRBJ2-2, with unresolved D. V lost 8 bases, J lost 6 bases, and 13 bases lay in between. The CDR3 spans 13 residues. Germline V gene data show CDR1 as ENHRY and CDR2 as SYGVKD. As DNA, the CDR3 is TGTGCCATCCCCGGGCCGAAGGCCGGGGAGCTGTTTTTT. It codes for CAIPGPKAGELFF.

The chain employs TRBV30 and TRBJ1-5, with D tentatively TRBD1 (6 bases). Germline loops: CDR1 GTSNPN, CDR2 SVGIG (reference sequence). Trimming removed 0 bases at V and 6 bases at J, with 9 bases between. The CDR3 contains 13 residues. In DNA form, the CDR3 reads TGTGCCTGGAGTGTCAACAGGGCTCAGCCCCAGCATTTT. This sequence encodes CAWSVNRAQPQHF. Full variable domain (remainder filled in from reference TRBV30 and TRBJ1-5): SQTIHQWPATLVQPVGSPLSLECTVEGTSNPNLYWYRQAAGRGLQLLFYSVGIGQISSEVPQNLSASRPQDRQFILSSKKLLLSDSGFYLCAWSVNRAQPQHFGDGTRLSIL.

This clone has a single count. J is TRBJ1-5 and V is TRBV15; D is unresolved. The CDR3 covers 16 residues. Trimming pared 0 bases from V and 5 bases from J, leaving 14 bases between. In germline, CDR1 is LNHNV, CDR2 YYDKDF (reference sequence). CDR3 nucleotide sequence: TGTGCCACCAGCAGAGATCGAGGTCAAGTATATCAGCCCCAGCATTTT. It translates to CATSRDRGQVYQPQHF.